What follows are 31 T cell receptor beta chains derived from one specimen sequenced in a study of neoadjuvant anti-PD-1 for oral cavity cancer. Profiled with immunoSEQ multiplex PCR; TCRdb holds only in-frame clones, not every one. Counted here are about 17,000 clones, just over 65% occurring once; the ten biggest clones make up about 2.7%. The material sequenced was PBMCs, taken before nivolumab (anti-PD-1) treatment. These TCRs come from a person aged 35 to 85 with oral cavity squamous cell carcinoma.

This chain links TRBV5-4 with TRBJ2-3, with 9 bases fitting TRBD2. The CDR3 contains 16 residues. The germline CDR1 and CDR2 sequences are SGHNT and YYREEE (reference sequence). With 3 bases clipped from V and 3 bases from J, the junction kept 8 bases outside the gene matches. CDR3 nucleotide sequence: TGTGCCAGCAGCTGGGGAACTAGCGGGTCGACAGATACGCAGTATTTT. Residues: CASSWGTSGSTDTQYF.

The chain has TRBV7-2 and TRBJ2-7, with a possible D match to TRBD1 (5 bases). CDR1 is SGHTA, CDR2 FQGNSA, per germline. This CDR3 region has 15 residues. V lost 5 bases and J lost 1, with 15 bases in between. For the CDR3, the DNA is TGTGCCAGCAGCCCCTCCAGGGTAGTTTCCTACGAGCAGTACTTC. Its protein product is CASSPSRVVSYEQYF.

The chain recombines TRBV30 with TRBJ2-2; 7 positions agree with TRBD2. Per the germline V gene, CDR1 is GTSNPN and CDR2 is SVGIG (reference sequence). Unmatched junction bases numbered 7, after V lost 2 bases and J lost 7 bases. The CDR3 is 14 residues long. The CDR3 here is CAWSLAGSVGELFF. In DNA, the CDR3 is TGTGCCTGGAGTTTAGCGGGTTCGGTCGGGGAGCTGTTTTTT.

This clone was detected only a few times. The rearrangement links TRBV9 to TRBJ1-1; 9 bases fit TRBD1. Germline CDR1 is SGDLS and CDR2 is YYNGEE. Trimming cost V 0 bases and J 3 bases; bases outside gene matches: 3. The CDR3 is 15 residues long. CDR3 nucleotides: TGTGCCAGCAGCGTAGGAAGGACAGGGGACACTGAAGCTTTCTTT. Translating gives CASSVGRTGDTEAFF.

This sequence joins TRBV7-2 and TRBJ2-1; 14 nucleotides line up with TRBD2. In germline, CDR1 is SGHTA, CDR2 FQGNSA. The J segment lost 14 bases and the V segment lost 6 bases, leaving 6 bases of the junction unmatched. CDR3 length: 13 residues. The CDR3 DNA follows: TGTGCCAGCAGTCGACTAGCGGGAGGGGTGAAGTTCTTC. Translated, it gives CASSRLAGGVKFF.

The CDR3 here is CAWSAGQPYEQYF. CDR3 nucleotides: TGTGCCTGGAGCGCGGGACAGCCCTACGAGCAGTACTTC. The chain uses TRBV30 and TRBJ2-7; D is perhaps TRBD1 (7 bases). There are 13 residues in the CDR3. Germline assignment: CDR1 GTSNPN and CDR2 SVGIG (reference sequence). Trimming removed 3 bases from V and 2 bases from J, with 11 bases in between.

This clone was observed a handful of times. The rearrangement uses TRBV10-1 and TRBJ2-1; perhaps TRBD2 as D (5 bases). The CDR3 extends over 13 amino acids. Trimming shortened V by 7 bases and J by 8 bases, and 15 bases separated the two germline ends. Germline V gene lookup returns CDR1 WNHNN and CDR2 SYGVQD (reference sequence). CDR3 protein: CASIAFARDEQFF. The CDR3 DNA reads as TGCGCCAGCATCGCGTTTGCGCGGGATGAGCAGTTCTTC.

The rearrangement uses TRBV10-3 and TRBJ2-1, with 8 bases fitting TRBD2. With V trimmed by 6 bases and J by 9 bases, 10 bases remained unmatched. CDR1 is ENHRY, CDR2 SYGVKD, per germline. The CDR3 is 14 amino acids. CDR3 region: CAIRPGGREVEQFF. Here the CDR3 DNA reads TGTGCCATCAGGCCCGGGGGGCGGGAGGTTGAGCAGTTCTTC.

This chain uses TRBV19 with TRBJ2-7; D uncertain. The CDR3 is 14 amino acids. Germline V gene sequence: CDR1 LNHDA, CDR2 SQIVND (reference sequence). V lost 1 base, J lost 6 bases, and 13 bases lay in between. The CDR3 region is CASSIGGRIAEQYF. The CDR3 nucleotides read TGTGCCAGTAGTATAGGGGGTAGGATCGCCGAGCAGTACTTC.

This chain's CDR3 is CASSLSLGTWENEQYF. CDR3 DNA: TGTGCCAGCAGCTTAAGCCTCGGGACATGGGAAAACGAGCAGTACTTC. The chain employs TRBV7-9 and TRBJ2-7, with D perhaps matching TRBD1 (6 bases). CDR3 length: 16 residues. Germline CDR1 reads SEHNR; CDR2 reads FQNEAQ (reference sequence). Trimming took off 2 bases at V and 5 bases at J, with 19 bases between the two ends.

This chain links TRBV19 with TRBJ2-5, with 11 nucleotides matching TRBD1. Germline V gives CDR1 LNHDA, CDR2 SQIVND (reference sequence). The CDR3 covers 15 residues. The V segment lost 0 bases and the J segment 7 bases; nucleotides outside the gene matches: 4. The DNA of the CDR3 is TGTGCCAGTAGTATAGAGGACAGGGGGCGCGGGACCCAGTACTTC. Translated: CASSIEDRGRGTQYF.

Here the CDR3 DNA reads TGTGCCAGCAGCCAAGAAGAAGGACAGGGGGTAGATACGCAGTATTTT. The encoded protein is CASSQEEGQGVDTQYF. The V gene is TRBV4-2, the J gene TRBJ2-3; 10 bases are shared with TRBD1. Germline CDR1 is LGHNA and CDR2 is YNFKEQ. The trim removed 0 bases at V and 5 bases at J, leaving 5 bases unmatched. The CDR3 length is 16 residues.

This clone was picked up a small number of times. The chain has TRBV27 and TRBJ2-7; 8 nucleotides agree with TRBD1. V was clipped by 2 bases and J by 4 bases; unmatched bases: 7. Germline V CDR1 and CDR2: MNHEY, SMNVEV (reference sequence). CDR3 size: 15 residues. CDR3 loop: CASSLNRGRVYEQYF. CDR3 DNA: TGTGCCAGCAGTTTAAACAGGGGGAGAGTTTACGAGCAGTACTTC.

The chain joins TRBV28 to TRBJ1-2, with D unresolved. V dropped 7 bases and J dropped 4 bases, with 16 bases sitting between them. The CDR3 runs 14 residues. Germline CDR1 is MDHEN and CDR2 is SYDVKM. The CDR3 loop is CASISTTLSYGYTF. The DNA for the CDR3 is TGTGCCAGCATATCTACTACATTATCCTATGGCTACACCTTC.

The rearrangement uses TRBV7-8 and TRBJ1-2, with TRBD1 matching over 8 bases. Germline V CDR1 and CDR2: SGHVS, FQNEAQ. The trim removed 2 bases at V and 6 bases at J, leaving 5 bases unmatched. The CDR3 length is 14 residues. CDR3 DNA: TGTGCCAGCAGCTTAAGCGAACAGGGGGATGGCTACACCTTC. It yields the protein CASSLSEQGDGYTF.

The genes are TRBV10-3 and TRBJ2-3; D gene unclear. Germline V gene sequence: CDR1 ENHRY, CDR2 SYGVKD. The CDR3 spans 14 residues. Trimming left V 3 bases short and J 4 bases short, with 11 bases between. The CDR3 sequence: CAISDPRLADTQYF. As DNA, the CDR3 is TGTGCCATCAGTGATCCTCGGTTGGCAGATACGCAGTATTTT.

This clone was recorded once. This chain uses TRBV9 with TRBJ2-7; D gene ambiguous. This CDR3 is built from 14 residues. The germline gives CDR1 SGDLS, CDR2 YYNGEE. V was cut by 0 bases and J by 5 bases, with 12 bases left in between. CDR3 nucleotides: TGTGCCAGCAGCGTAGGAGGCGCGGTCCACGAGCAGTACTTC. This codes for CASSVGGAVHEQYF.

The gene calls are TRBV29-1 and TRBJ2-7; TRBD2 agrees at 7 bases. J gave up 5 bases and V 0 bases, and 10 bases lay outside the gene matches. There are 15 residues in the CDR3. CDR1 is SQVTM, CDR2 ANQGSEA, per germline. CDR3 in amino acids: CSVEDTWTSSHEQYF. CDR3 DNA sequence: TGCAGCGTTGAAGATACCTGGACTAGTTCCCACGAGCAGTACTTC.

The chain joins TRBV7-6 to TRBJ2-3; a weak D match, TRBD2 (5 bases). V lost 1 base to trimming and J lost 4 bases, with 9 bases between them. The CDR3 contains 14 residues. Germline CDR1 SGHVS, CDR2 FNYEAQ. CDR3 DNA: TGTGCCAGCAGCTTAGTGGGAGCTCCAGATACGCAGTATTTT. It translates to CASSLVGAPDTQYF.

The chain employs TRBV5-6 and TRBJ2-1, with TRBD2 as a possible D gene (6 bases). Germline CDR1 reads SGHDT; CDR2 reads YYEEEE. The ends were cut back, 2 bases at V and 3 bases at J, with 12 bases in the middle. This CDR3 has 15 amino acids. CDR3 protein: CASSFSGLNYNEQFF. CDR3 in DNA: TGTGCCAGCAGCTTTAGCGGATTAAACTACAATGAGCAGTTCTTC. Full variable domain (missing parts from reference TRBV5-6 and TRBJ2-1): DAGVTQSPTHLIKTRGQQVTLRCSPKSGHDTVSWYQQALGQGPQFIFQYYEEEERQRGNFPDRFSGHQFPNYSSELNVNALLLGDSALYLCASSFSGLNYNEQFFGPGTRLTVL.

V is TRBV19 and J is TRBJ1-1; no definite D call. V gave up 3 bases and J gave up 6 bases, with 11 bases separating them. The CDR3 sequence is 13 residues long. Germline lookup yields CDR1 LNHDA and CDR2 SQIVND (reference sequence). Written as DNA, the CDR3 is TGTGCCAGTAGTATTTGGGGAGAGGCTGAAGCTTTCTTT. This translates into CASSIWGEAEAFF.

This clone was found a few times. As DNA, the CDR3 is TGTGCCAGCAGTAACCTGGCCCAAGAGACCCAGTACTTC. Protein: CASSNLAQETQYF. The chain has TRBV28 and TRBJ2-5; D unresolved. Germline V gene lookup returns CDR1 MDHEN and CDR2 SYDVKM. There are 13 residues in the CDR3. Trimming pared 5 bases from V and 1 base from J, leaving 8 bases between.

This sequence joins TRBV2 and TRBJ1-4; D is possibly TRBD1 (5 bases). From germline, CDR1 is SNHLY and CDR2 FYNNEI. V was clipped by 4 bases and J by 8 bases, with 17 bases between them. The CDR3 contains 15 residues. CDR3 bases: TGTGCCAGCAGTGGGACCGGGACGACGGGAGAAAAACTGTTTTTT. It encodes CASSGTGTTGEKLFF.

The chain links TRBV19 to TRBJ2-2; D may be TRBD1 (6 bases). The CDR3 is 14 amino acids. CDR1 is LNHDA, CDR2 SQIVND, per germline (reference sequence). V was cut by 5 bases and J by 7 bases, with 14 bases left in between. This CDR3 is CASSSGTFIGELFF. The CDR3, as DNA: TGTGCCAGTAGTTCAGGGACATTTATCGGGGAGCTGTTTTTT.

The genes are TRBV5-1 and TRBJ2-1, with 9 positions matching TRBD1. This CDR3 is built from 13 residues. V lost 10 bases, J lost 5 bases, and 7 bases stayed unmatched. Germline assignment: CDR1 SGHRS and CDR2 YFSETQ. In DNA, the CDR3 is TGCGCCTGCCGGACAGGGGTAAACAATGAGCAGTTCTTC. Protein product: CACRTGVNNEQFF.

V gene TRBV6-1 combines with J gene TRBJ2-7; TRBD1 aligns across 9 bases. CDR3 length: 17 amino acids. V lost 2 bases to trimming and J lost 5 bases; unmatched junction nucleotides: 13. CDR1 is MNHNS, CDR2 SASEGT, per germline. The CDR3 is CASSETEPRTGEDEQYF. CDR3 DNA sequence: TGTGCCAGCAGTGAAACGGAGCCCCGGACAGGGGAGGACGAGCAGTACTTC.

The V and J genes are TRBV30 and TRBJ1-5; D may be TRBD1 (5 bases). Germline CDR1 is GTSNPN and CDR2 is SVGIG (reference sequence). The ends were cut back, 4 bases at V and 6 bases at J, with 16 bases in the middle. This CDR3 is 14 amino acids long. CDR3 sequence reads: CAWNPGGGGQPQHF. The CDR3 coding sequence is TGTGCCTGGAACCCGGGGGGGGGAGGTCAGCCCCAGCATTTT.

V gene TRBV14 combines with J gene TRBJ1-1; D remains unclear. With 1 base removed from V and 5 bases from J, the gap between germline ends came to 11 bases. The CDR3 is 14 amino acids. In germline, CDR1 is SGHDN, CDR2 FVKESK. In nucleotides, the CDR3 is TGTGCCAGCAGCCAAGGACTGGTTAGTACTGAAGCTTTCTTT. Its translation is CASSQGLVSTEAFF. The full variable domain, with the rest looked up from reference TRBV14 and TRBJ1-1, is EAGVTQFPSHSVIEKGQTVTLRCDPISGHDNLYWYRRVMGKEIKFLLHFVKESKQDESGMPNNRFLAERTGGTYSTLKVQPAELEDSGVYFCASSQGLVSTEAFFGQGTRLTVV.

This clone was detected a few times. The rearrangement joins TRBV28 to TRBJ1-1; no firm D call. Germline CDR1 MDHEN, CDR2 SYDVKM. This CDR3 has 11 residues. V lost 2 bases to trimming and J lost 10 bases, with 8 bases between them. DNA of the CDR3: TGTGCCAGCAGTTTAGGAAACGGAGCTTTCTTT. It codes for CASSLGNGAFF.

The chain is built from TRBV6-1 and TRBJ1-2, with D perhaps TRBD1 (6 bases). Between the trimmed V and J ends, which lost 3 bases and 2 bases, there was a span of 7 bases. Germline V CDR1 and CDR2: MNHNS, SASEGT. The CDR3 totals 13 residues. The CDR3 nucleotides read TGTGCCAGCAGTGATCAGGGGAACTATGGCTACACCTTC. Encoded protein: CASSDQGNYGYTF.

V and J are TRBV9 and TRBJ2-7; D is undetermined. The germline gives CDR1 SGDLS, CDR2 YYNGEE. V dropped 1 base and J dropped 0 bases, with 8 bases sitting between them. The CDR3 contains 14 residues. CDR3 region: CASSVFSDSYEQYF. CDR3 DNA sequence: TGTGCCAGCAGCGTATTCAGCGACTCCTACGAGCAGTACTTC.